This TCR beta chain is from a study of T cell responses to AZD1222 COVID-19 vaccine. Data came from immunoSEQ multiplex PCR; TCRdb stores just in-frame clones and leaves some out. Of 90,000 to 150,000 clones detected, 80% to 90% appear once; the ten largest clones hold 8% to 9.5%. A remark on this clone: The antigen is undetermined.

General study results and limits: The donor cohort was predominantly white British with a female majority, and clonal diversity may have been underestimated. Only five to seven AZD1222 recipients tested seropositive at baseline. Receipt of two AZD1222 doses was followed by a rise in Spike-specific TCR breadth and depth.

The CDR3 covers 16 residues. V trimming: 2 bases; J trimming: 10 bases; junction bases outside the gene matches: 14. From germline, CDR1 is SGHAT and CDR2 FQNNGV. This clonotype was obtained from an adult in good health. The sequences come from peripheral blood, collected on day 0 of AZD1222 vaccination. The chain combines TRBV11-2 with TRBJ1-1; TRBD1 agrees at 9 bases. The CDR3 spells CASSLYRDRVARGAFF. The DNA for the CDR3 is TGTGCCAGCAGCTTATATCGGGACAGGGTTGCCCGGGGAGCTTTCTTT.